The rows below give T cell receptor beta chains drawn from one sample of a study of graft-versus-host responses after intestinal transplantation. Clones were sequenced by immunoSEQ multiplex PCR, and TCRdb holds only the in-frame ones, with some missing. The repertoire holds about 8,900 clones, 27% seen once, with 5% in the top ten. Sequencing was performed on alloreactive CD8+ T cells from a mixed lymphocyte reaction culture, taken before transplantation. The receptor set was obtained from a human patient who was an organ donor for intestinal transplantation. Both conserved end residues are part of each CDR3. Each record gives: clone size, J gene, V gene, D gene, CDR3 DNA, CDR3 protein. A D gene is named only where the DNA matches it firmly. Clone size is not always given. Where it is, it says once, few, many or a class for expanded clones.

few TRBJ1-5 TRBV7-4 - TGTGCCAGCGGCAGGGATCAGCCCCAGCATTTT CASGRDQPQHF
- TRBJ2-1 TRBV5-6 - TGTGCCAGCAGCTTAGTATTGGAGCGTCTTGAGCAGTTCTTC CASSLVLERLEQFF
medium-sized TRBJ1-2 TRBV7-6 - TGTGCCAGCAGCATCGACGTAAACTATGGCTACACCTTC CASSIDVNYGYTF
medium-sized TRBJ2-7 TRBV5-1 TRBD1 TGCGCCAGCAGCTTTGGGCGAGGGACAGGACTCTCCTACGAGCAGTACTTC CASSFGRGTGLSYEQYF
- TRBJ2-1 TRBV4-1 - TGCGCCAGCAGCGGAGGGAACTACAATGAGCAGTTCTTC CASSGGNYNEQFF
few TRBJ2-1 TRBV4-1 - TGCGCCAGCAGCCAAGATAGGGCTCGCGAGCAGTTCTTC CASSQDRAREQFF
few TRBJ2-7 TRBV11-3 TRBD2 TGTGCCAGCAGCTCCGGGACTAGCGGGATCTACGAGCAGTACTTC CASSSGTSGIYEQYF
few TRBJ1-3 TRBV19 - TGTGCCAGTAGTAGTAGGATGGGAAACACTGGAAACACCATATATTTT CASSSRMGNTGNTIYF
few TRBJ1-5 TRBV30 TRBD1 TGTGCCTGGAGTAGCGGGACAGGGGGCGATCAGCCCCAGCATTTT CAWSSGTGGDQPQHF
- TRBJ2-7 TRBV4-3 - TGCGCCAGCAGCCAAGAGGGTAGGGGATTCGGCTACGAGCAGTACTTC CASSQEGRGFGYEQYF
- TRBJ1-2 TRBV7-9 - TGTGCCAGCAGCTTAGTTCGACAGCAAGATGGCTACACCTTC CASSLVRQQDGYTF
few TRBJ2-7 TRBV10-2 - TGCGCCAGCAGCCCGCTGGGGATCGGGTACGAGCAGTACTTC CASSPLGIGYEQYF
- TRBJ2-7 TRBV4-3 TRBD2 TGCGCCAGCAGCCAAGGGACTAGCGGGGGATACGAGCAGTACTTC CASSQGTSGGYEQYF
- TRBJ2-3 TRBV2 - TGTGCCAGCAGTGATCTTATAACAACGGCGGGGGCAGGTACAGATACGCAGTATTTT CASSDLITTAGAGTDTQYF
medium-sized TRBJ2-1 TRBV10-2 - TGCGCCAGCACTCACACTTATGAGCAGTTCTTC CASTHTYEQFF
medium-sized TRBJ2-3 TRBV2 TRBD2 TGTGCCAGCAGTGCCTCTTTAACTAGCGGGAGGGCCGTAGATACGCAGTATTTT CASSASLTSGRAVDTQYF
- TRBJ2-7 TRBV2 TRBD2 TGTGCCAGCCAAAGCCCCGGGACTACGGGTGGAGAGCAGTACTTC CASQSPGTTGGEQYF
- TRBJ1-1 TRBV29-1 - TGCACCACGTCCCGGGGGCTCACCCTGGGGGACACTGAAGCTTTCTTT CTTSRGLTLGDTEAFF
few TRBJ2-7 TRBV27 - TGTGCCACGACGAGCTCCTACGAGCAGTACTTC CATTSSYEQYF
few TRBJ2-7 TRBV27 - TGTGCCAGCAGTTTTTTTGGAGGGTTCGAGCAGTACTTC CASSFFGGFEQYF
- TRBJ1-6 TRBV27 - TGTGCCAGTTCCGGCTTGGGGACCTCACCCCTCCACTTT CASSGLGTSPLHF
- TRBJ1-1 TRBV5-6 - TGTGCCAGCGGCCCGAAAGTGGACACGGTAGGAGCTTTCTTT CASGPKVDTVGAFF
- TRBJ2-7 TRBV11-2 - TGTGCCAGCAGCTTAGAAGCAGGGAGCTCCTACGAGCAGTACTTC CASSLEAGSSYEQYF
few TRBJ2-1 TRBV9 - TGTGCCAGCAGCGTAGAAGGGGCTACCTCCTACAATGAGCAGTTCTTC CASSVEGATSYNEQFF
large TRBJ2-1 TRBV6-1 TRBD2 TGTGCCAGCAGCCCCTCGGGGGGGCCGTATGAGCAGTTCTTC CASSPSGGPYEQFF
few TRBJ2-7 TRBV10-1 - TGCGCCACTTACGAGCAGTACTTC CATYEQYF
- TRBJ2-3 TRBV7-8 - TGTGCCAGCAGCTTGTGGGCAGAAGATACGCAGTATTTT CASSLWAEDTQYF
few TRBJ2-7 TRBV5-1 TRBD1 TGCGCCAGCAGATGGACAGGGGGTGCCTACGAGCAGTACTTC CASRWTGGAYEQYF